This T cell receptor beta chain was obtained from a study of PD-L1 blockade in urothelial cancer. TCRdb's table, derived via immunoSEQ multiplex PCR, lists solely in-frame clones and lacks some. The sample records 1,800 or so clones, about a third being singletons. Material: tumor tissue, obtained before atezolizumab (anti-PD-L1) treatment. The TCR originated in a man aged 50 or older with urothelial cancer.

The CDR3 is CAISDTGSSGNTIYF. CDR3 DNA sequence: TGTGCCATCAGTGACACAGGAAGCTCTGGAAACACCATATATTTT. The chain joins TRBV10-3 to TRBJ1-3, with D perhaps matching TRBD1 (5 bases). The germline V and J ends were trimmed by 3 bases and 0 bases, with 9 bases remaining between them. CDR1 is ENHRY and CDR2 is SYGVKD in the germline V gene. The CDR3 runs 15 residues.